This TCR beta chain was captured in a study of patients and donors after allogeneic stem cell transplantation. TCRdb reprocessed the RT-PCR reads via MiXCR and lists one record per CDR3 protein. The sample lists about 960,000 distinct CDR3 sequences, roughly 18% occurring once. In germline, CDR1 is SEHNR, CDR2 FQNEAQ (reference sequence). The CDR3 length is 17 residues. The ends lost 6 bases at V and 0 bases at J; junction bases unmatched: 10. This sequence was found in a human donor who was either an allogeneic HSCT recipient or a stem cell or donor lymphocyte infusion donor (not recorded which). It is not recorded whose cells these are; they may come from a transplant donor. Sequencing was performed on blood, either unsorted or a sorted T cell fraction (not recorded which). The chain has TRBV7-9 and TRBJ2-2; 7 bases fit TRBD2. The CDR3 DNA reads as TGTGCCAGCAGAGTCCGCCCGGGGGGTACGAACACCGGGGAGCTGTTTTTT. It translates to CASRVRPGGTNTGELFF. The complete variable domain, with remaining parts taken from reference TRBV7-9 and TRBJ2-2, reads DTGVSQNPRHKITKRGQNVTFRCDPISEHNRLYWYRQTLGQGPEFLTYFQNEAQLEKSRLLSDRFSAERPKGSFSTLEIQRTEQGDSAMYLCASRVRPGGTNTGELFFGEGSRLTVL.